These T cell receptor beta chains were read from a single sample in a study of cytomegalovirus exposure and HLA in healthy donors. The data were produced by immunoSEQ multiplex PCR, yet TCRdb's version contains in-frame clones alone and is incomplete. The data contain about 170,000 clones, roughly 80% of them singletons. Sequencing input: PBMCs. Source of these receptors: a female donor in good health and CMV-seronegative. The conserved cysteine and the conserved F or W are not part of the CDR3 here. Fields, in order: J gene, V gene, CDR3 protein.

J gene: TRBJ2-7; V gene: TRBV10-3; CDR3 protein: AIRRDSSYEQY
J gene: TRBJ2-5; V gene: TRBV6-6; CDR3 protein: ASSWDRGQETQY
J gene: TRBJ2-7; V gene: TRBV6-1; CDR3 protein: ASSPRGGKREQY
J gene: TRBJ2-7; V gene: TRBV15; CDR3 protein: ATSRAFQGTEFYEQY
J gene: TRBJ2-2; V gene: TRBV10-3; CDR3 protein: AITRDTGEGGELF
J gene: TRBJ2-1; V gene: TRBV27; CDR3 protein: ASRHIGDEQF
J gene: TRBJ1-1; V gene: TRBV30; CDR3 protein: AWITQGLHGF
J gene: TRBJ1-2; V gene: TRBV6-1; CDR3 protein: ASSDGRGGYT
J gene: TRBJ2-1; V gene: TRBV6-6; CDR3 protein: ASRSPGQGAYEQF
J gene: TRBJ2-7; V gene: TRBV7-2; CDR3 protein: ASSSIYEQY
J gene: TRBJ1-1; V gene: TRBV30; CDR3 protein: AWRSGALNTEAF
J gene: TRBJ1-1; V gene: TRBV30; CDR3 protein: ASPRDGRKTEAF
J gene: TRBJ2-5; V gene: TRBV7-6; CDR3 protein: ASTVPKASGTETQY
J gene: TRBJ1-5; V gene: TRBV4-1; CDR3 protein: ASSPPGQLNQPQH
J gene: TRBJ2-3; V gene: TRBV5-5; CDR3 protein: ASSLDFTGRAGTDTQY
J gene: TRBJ2-2; V gene: TRBV9; CDR3 protein: ASSVARGQVTGELF
J gene: TRBJ1-1; V gene: TRBV5-1; CDR3 protein: ASSTGQGGAEAF
J gene: TRBJ1-1; V gene: TRBV10-3; CDR3 protein: AISGRGGEGLNTEAF
J gene: TRBJ2-5; V gene: TRBV21-1; CDR3 protein: ASSRLDRGVKETQY
J gene: TRBJ1-6; V gene: TRBV5-1; CDR3 protein: ASSLAGGLNSPLH
J gene: TRBJ2-2; V gene: TRBV9; CDR3 protein: ASSVSGRDTGELF
J gene: TRBJ1-1; V gene: TRBV13; CDR3 protein: ASRGALLGDTEAF
J gene: TRBJ2-7; V gene: TRBV7-3; CDR3 protein: ASSLVGTSGNEQY
J gene: TRBJ2-1; V gene: TRBV29-1; CDR3 protein: SVVAASGSLRQNEQF
J gene: TRBJ1-2; V gene: TRBV6-5; CDR3 protein: ASSYSNGYGYT
J gene: TRBJ2-7; V gene: TRBV5-1; CDR3 protein: ASSSNDRESNEQY
J gene: TRBJ1-1; V gene: TRBV29-1; CDR3 protein: SVEDYTGTTEAF
J gene: TRBJ2-7; V gene: TRBV2; CDR3 protein: ASSVGQGTSYEQY
J gene: TRBJ1-2; V gene: TRBV6-5; CDR3 protein: ASSYSFRTGYGYT
J gene: TRBJ1-5; V gene: TRBV27; CDR3 protein: ASSPYRAQPQH